Only one count was recorded for the clone carrying this T cell receptor (beta chain). Its target is not known. TCRdb's table, derived via immunoSEQ multiplex PCR, lists solely in-frame clones and lacks some. The sample holds 13,000 to 15,000 clones; approximately 80% are singletons and the top ten take around a third. People who had autoimmune disease history or systemic immunosuppression were excluded. This record belongs to a study of OX40 agonist ivuxolimab in advanced cancers. Study context: Allowance was made for prior anti-PD-1, anti-PD-L1 or anti-CTLA-4 therapy, and around 44% had some.

Unmatched junction bases numbered 5, after V lost 5 bases and J lost 2 bases. This CDR3 region has 14 residues. Looked up from germline, CDR1 is MNHEY and CDR2 is SMNVEV (reference sequence). Study-wide findings and caveats: Researchers report that CD8+ T cells had, on average, more expanded clones than CD4+.

The sequencing used CD4+ or CD8+ T cells sorted from blood, collected in a trial of the OX40 agonist ivuxolimab. The V and J genes are TRBV27 and TRBJ2-7, with 8 bases lining up with TRBD1. This sequence originates from an adult with an advanced solid tumor such as melanoma, head and neck, liver or kidney cancer. CDR3: CASSKQGVAYEQYF. In DNA, the CDR3 is TGTGCCAGCAGTAAACAGGGGGTAGCCTACGAGCAGTACTTC.